These 10 T cell receptor beta chains were all obtained from the same sample, sequenced in a study of post-analysis software for immune sequencing data. These receptors lack a known antigen. Findings of the study overall: Patients used roughly five TRBV segments, including TRBV5-6, TRBV5-1 and TRBV20-1, more often than controls.

Prepared TCR beta cDNA libraries contained unique molecular identifiers. TCRdb fed the PCR reads into MiXCR, producing one record per CDR3 protein. Counted here are hundreds of thousands of distinct CDR3 sequences, 53% occurring once; the ten biggest clones make up approximately 4.2%. The source material was blood. The receptors derive from a girl aged 5-17 years with multiple sclerosis.

The chain employs TRBV12-3 or TRBV12-4 and TRBJ1-2; D perhaps matches TRBD1 (6 bases). Trimming pared 8 bases from V and 8 bases from J, leaving 24 bases between. The CDR3 has 15 residues. CDR3 loop: CASGLTGLASKGYTF. The CDR3 DNA sequence: TGTGCCAGCGGGCTAACAGGGCTTGCGAGTAAAGGCTACACCTTC.

The CDR3 sequence: CASSPRVSLQDRYEQYF. The DNA of the CDR3 is TGCGCCAGCAGCCCAAGAGTAAGTTTGCAGGACCGCTACGAGCAGTACTTC. The chain couples TRBV5-1 to TRBJ2-7, with unresolved D. The ends were cut back, 4 bases at V and 3 bases at J, with 23 bases in the middle. CDR3 length: 17 residues. From germline, CDR1 is SGHRS and CDR2 YFSETQ. The whole variable domain, filled in from reference TRBV5-1 and TRBJ2-7, reads KAGVTQTPRYLIKTRGQQVTLSCSPISGHRSVSWYQQTPGQGLQFLFEYFSETQRNKGNFPGRFSGRQFSNSRSEMNVSTLELGDSALYLCASSPRVSLQDRYEQYFGPGTRLTVT.

J is TRBJ2-5 and V is TRBV14; D is unresolved. The germline V gene encodes CDR1 SGHDN and CDR2 FVKESK. V lost 0 bases to trimming and J lost 0 bases, with 8 bases between them. The CDR3 totals 15 residues. The CDR3 is CASSQEPGNQETQYF. In DNA, the CDR3 is TGTGCCAGCAGCCAAGAGCCAGGCAACCAAGAGACCCAGTACTTC.

The chain has TRBV7-9 and TRBJ2-1; D gene ambiguous. This CDR3 region has 13 residues. V lost 8 bases and J 4 bases, leaving 12 bases between the germline ends. Germline loops: CDR1 SEHNR, CDR2 FQNEAQ (reference sequence). CDR3 in DNA: TGTGCCAGCTCCCGACTGCAATACAATGAGCAGTTCTTC. Its protein is CASSRLQYNEQFF.

In this sample, this clonotype turned up once. The gene calls are TRBV2 and TRBJ2-3; TRBD1 or TRBD2 may be the D gene (5 bases each). Germline CDR1 SNHLY, CDR2 FYNNEI. This CDR3 has 16 residues. Trimming shortened V by 9 bases and J by 1 base, and 20 bases separated the two germline ends. CDR3 in amino acids: CARRRFEGLGTDTQYF. The CDR3 region has the DNA TGTGCCAGACGTCGTTTTGAGGGGCTTGGCACAGATACGCAGTATTTT.

The chain recombines TRBV11-2 with TRBJ2-5, with 14 bases lining up with TRBD2. With the DNA end fitting TRBJ2-7 better, the J assignment may be wrong. The CDR3 runs 16 residues. Germline CDR1 and CDR2: SGHAT and FQNNGV. In DNA form, the CDR3 reads TGTGCCAGCAGCTTAGGGACTAGCGGGAGGACCTACGAGCAGTACTTC. Translated: CASSLGTSGRTYEQYF.

The CDR3 spells CSVDSPARGEQYF. DNA of the CDR3: TGCAGCGTTGACTCGCCTGCGCGCGGCGAGCAGTACTTC. The V and J genes are TRBV29-1 and TRBJ2-7; no reliable D call. Germline CDR1 and CDR2: SQVTM and ANQGSEA. CDR3 length equals 13 residues. V lost 3 bases and J lost 6, with 15 bases in between.

This clonotype was counted ten times or more. The genes are TRBV6-5 and TRBJ2-1; 7 nucleotides agree with TRBD2. The germline gives CDR1 MNHEY, CDR2 SVGAGI. Germline trimming cut 7 bases from V and 4 bases from J; bases unmatched to any gene: 7. The CDR3 extends over 14 amino acids. CDR3 in amino acids: CASTVSGDYNEQFF. Written as DNA, the CDR3 is TGTGCCAGCACAGTGAGCGGGGATTACAATGAGCAGTTCTTC.

The chain is built from TRBV6-5 and TRBJ1-3; D possibly corresponds to TRBD1 (6 bases). Per the germline V gene, CDR1 is MNHEY and CDR2 is SVGAGI. This CDR3 comprises 16 residues. Trimming took off 2 bases at V and 1 base at J, with 12 bases between the two ends. The CDR3 coding sequence is TGTGCCAGCAGTTACGCAGGGGTGAAATCTGGAAACACCATATATTTT. Translation gives CASSYAGVKSGNTIYF.

The chain recombines TRBV29-1 with TRBJ1-2, with 7 positions matching TRBD1. Germline V lookup: CDR1 SQVTM, CDR2 ANQGSEA. CDR3 length: 16 residues. Unmatched junction bases numbered 14, after V lost 7 bases and J lost 0 bases. CDR3 sequence (DNA): TGCAGCGCTCTGTGGGCCTACAGGGGTCCTAACTATGGCTACACCTTC. Protein sequence: CSALWAYRGPNYGYTF.